The rows below give T cell receptor beta chains drawn from one sample of a study of blood T cell repertoires in COVID-19. Libraries were prepared by immunoSEQ multiplex PCR; TCRdb keeps only in-frame clonotypes and omits some of them. The sample contains around 50,000 clones, roughly 83% of which appear only once. Sequencing was performed on peripheral blood. The origin of the receptors is a human donor in a cohort sampled during active COVID-19. CDR3s include the opening cysteine and the closing phenylalanine or tryptophan. Each record gives: D gene, J gene, V gene, clone size, CDR3 DNA, CDR3 protein. D genes are given only for firm matches. The size of a clone is reported for some rows only, either as once, few or many, or as a class for expanded clones.

>NA|TRBJ2-7|TRBV7-2|NA
TGTGCCAGCAGCCCGGAGGGGGGGATTCCCTACGAGCAGTACTTC
CASSPEGGIPYEQYF
>TRBD1|TRBJ2-3|TRBV6-5|NA
TGTGCCAGCAGCTACAGGGGGGATACGCAGTATTTT
CASSYRGDTQYF
>TRBD2|TRBJ2-2|TRBV6-2/TRBV6-3|NA
TGTGCCAGCAGTCTAGCGGGGGGGCCCCCCGGGGAGCTGTTTTTT
CASSLAGGPPGELFF
>TRBD1|TRBJ1-6|TRBV28|NA
TGTGCCAGCGGGTCGACAGGGTGGAATTCACCCCTCCACTTT
CASGSTGWNSPLHF
>TRBD2|TRBJ2-3|TRBV5-1|NA
TGCGCCAGCAGCGCATTCCTAGCGGGGGGGATCACAGATACGCAGTATTTT
CASSAFLAGGITDTQYF
>NA|TRBJ1-1|TRBV7-2|NA
TGTGCCAGCAGCTTAGGGACAGCATACACTGAAGCTTTCTTT
CASSLGTAYTEAFF
>TRBD1|TRBJ2-7|TRBV11-2|NA
TGTGCCAGCAGCTTAGGGTTAGAGACAGGGGGTTCCTACGAGCAGTACTTC
CASSLGLETGGSYEQYF
>NA|TRBJ1-4|TRBV18|NA
TGTGCCAGCTCACCCATGAGCTTAGCAACTAATGAAAAACTGTTTTTT
CASSPMSLATNEKLFF
>TRBD2|TRBJ2-5|TRBV18|NA
TGTGCCAGCTCGCGTGTAGCGGGGCTTGAAGAGACCCAGTACTTC
CASSRVAGLEETQYF
>NA|TRBJ1-4|TRBV7-8|NA
TGTGCCAGCAGCCAGAGGGTTTTAGGCTATGCTGCAACTAATGAAAAACTGTTTTTT
CASSQRVLGYAATNEKLFF
>NA|TRBJ2-1|TRBV30|NA
TGTGCCTGGAGGGTCCAGGGTGGTGGCAATGAGCAGTTCTTC
CAWRVQGGGNEQFF
>TRBD2|TRBJ2-3|TRBV18|NA
TGTGCCAGCTCACCGGGGACTAGCGGGTCCACAGATACGCAGTATTTT
CASSPGTSGSTDTQYF
>TRBD1|TRBJ1-1|TRBV19|NA
TGTGCCAGCCGTCCCATTAGTTGGGACAGGGGGAACACTGAAGCTTTCTTT
CASRPISWDRGNTEAFF
>NA|TRBJ1-3|TRBV6-5|NA
TGTGCCAGCAGTCAGGGATCTGGAAACACCATATATTTT
CASSQGSGNTIYF
>NA|TRBJ2-3|TRBV11-2|NA
TGTGCCAGCAGCTTAAGGAGGGGGCATACAGATACGCAGTATTTT
CASSLRRGHTDTQYF
>NA|TRBJ1-6|TRBV27|once
TGTGCCAGCAGTCAGCCGGCTGGACTCTATAATTCACCCCTCCACTTT
CASSQPAGLYNSPLHF
>NA|TRBJ1-1|TRBV19|few
TGTGCCAGTAGTATGCATACAGGCGGAAACGCTGAAGCTTTCTTT
CASSMHTGGNAEAFF
>NA|TRBJ1-4|TRBV7-8|NA
TGTGCCAGCAGCTTATTCAGGGTTGGGGGGATAGATGAAAAACTGTTTTTT
CASSLFRVGGIDEKLFF
>TRBD1|TRBJ2-7|TRBV11-2|NA
TGTGCCAGCAGCTATCGGACAGGGAGAAACGAGCAGTACTTC
CASSYRTGRNEQYF
>TRBD2|TRBJ2-3|TRBV18|NA
TGTGCCAGCTCCCCCGCGGGGGGGCACTCAGATACGCAGTATTTT
CASSPAGGHSDTQYF
>TRBD1|TRBJ1-5|TRBV28|NA
TGTGCCAGCGGGACAGTTAGCAATCAGCCCCAGCATTTT
CASGTVSNQPQHF
>NA|TRBJ2-1|TRBV7-9|NA
TGTGCCAGCAGCTTAGTCCGGGACAATGAGCAGTTCTTC
CASSLVRDNEQFF
>NA|TRBJ1-1|TRBV19|NA
TGTGCCACCACCCCGGGGGGCCGATACACTGAAGCTTTCTTT
CATTPGGRYTEAFF
>TRBD1|TRBJ2-2|TRBV11-3|NA
TGTGCCAGCAGCCGCAAAGGGGGACAGGGTAGCGGCGGGGAGCTGTTTTTT
CASSRKGGQGSGGELFF
>TRBD1|TRBJ1-1|TRBV27|NA
TGTGCCAGCAGTTCTACAGGGGGCATGACTGAAGCTTTCTTT
CASSSTGGMTEAFF
>TRBD1|TRBJ1-1|TRBV5-1|few
TGCGCCAGCAGCTTTGGGACAGAGAACACTGAAGCTTTCTTT
CASSFGTENTEAFF
>NA|TRBJ2-7|TRBV7-2|NA
TGTGCCAGCAGCTTAGAACAATCCTACGAGCAGTACTTC
CASSLEQSYEQYF
>NA|TRBJ1-5|TRBV19|NA
TGTGCCAGTAGTAGGGGTGGGGCGTCCACGTCCCAGCATTTT
CASSRGGASTSQHF
>NA|TRBJ1-5|TRBV5-1|NA
TGCGCCAGCAGTTGGGACACGCGTCCCCTGAGCAGCAATCAGCCCCAGCATTTT
CASSWDTRPLSSNQPQHF
>TRBD1|TRBJ1-1|TRBV11-3|NA
TGTGCCAGCAGCACCCGACAGGGGGCCCGGCTGAACACTGAAGCTTTCTTT
CASSTRQGARLNTEAFF
>TRBD1|TRBJ2-3|TRBV29-1|NA
TGCAGCGCCATCCAGGGGGCCGGGGATACGCAGTATTTT
CSAIQGAGDTQYF
>TRBD1|TRBJ2-7|TRBV7-6|NA
TGTGCCAGCAGCTCGACAGGGGTGCAGTACTTC
CASSSTGVQYF
>NA|TRBJ2-7|TRBV7-2|NA
TGTGCCAGCAGCAATTTTCAGGGAAGCTCCTACGAGCAGTACTTC
CASSNFQGSSYEQYF
>NA|TRBJ2-2|TRBV24-1|NA
TGTGCCACCAGGGCCGACACCGGGGAGCTGTTTTTT
CATRADTGELFF
>TRBD1|TRBJ1-5|TRBV2|few
TGTGCCAGCAGTGAAGGGACAGGGGGGAGTCAGCCCCAGCATTTT
CASSEGTGGSQPQHF
>NA|TRBJ1-1|TRBV2|NA
TGTGCCAGCACACGGACATCTACTGAAGCTTTCTTT
CASTRTSTEAFF
>TRBD2|TRBJ2-7|TRBV18|NA
TGTGCCAGCTCAGGAGCTAGCGGGGGACCCTACGAGCAGTACTTC
CASSGASGGPYEQYF
>NA|TRBJ1-2|TRBV4-3|NA
TGCGCCAGCAGCCAAGTGGGAGCTAACTATGGCTACACCTTC
CASSQVGANYGYTF
>TRBD1|TRBJ2-6|TRBV19|NA
TGTGCCAGTACAGGACAGGGGTCTCTCTCTGGGGCCAACGTCCTGACTTTC
CASTGQGSLSGANVLTF
>NA|TRBJ2-7|TRBV6-1|once
TGTGCCAGCAGTGAAGGGGGCACAGGTCAGCTCGAGCAGTACTTC
CASSEGGTGQLEQYF
>NA|TRBJ2-1|TRBV2|NA
TGTGCCAGCAGTTTAAGCCTTGTTGAGCAGTTCTTC
CASSLSLVEQFF
>NA|TRBJ1-4|TRBV28|NA
TGTGCCAGCAGTTTACTCGGCAGGGGCCCTGGGGGTGAAAAACTGTTTTTT
CASSLLGRGPGGEKLFF
>NA|TRBJ1-1|TRBV5-1|NA
TGCGCCAGCAGCTTGTTCGGGACTGAAGCTTTCTTT
CASSLFGTEAFF
>NA|TRBJ1-1|TRBV3-1/TRBV3-2|once
TGTGCCAGCAGCCAAACCGACGCCGGGAGCAACACTGAAGCTTTCTTT
CASSQTDAGSNTEAFF
>NA|TRBJ1-6|TRBV7-2|NA
TGTGCCAGCAGCTTAGAGGGCAGGGGCGTGAATTCACCCCTCCACTTT
CASSLEGRGVNSPLHF
>TRBD1|TRBJ2-1|TRBV18|once
TGTGCCAGCTCACCAGGACAGGGGCCCGTCGGAAATGAGCAGTTCTTC
CASSPGQGPVGNEQFF
>NA|TRBJ1-1|TRBV6-2/TRBV6-3|NA
TGTGCCAGCAGTTCCCCGGCGGTCGGGATGACTGAAGCTTTCTTT
CASSSPAVGMTEAFF